This TCR beta chain was captured in a study of control samples from healthy donors and cancer patients. J gave up 3 bases and V 0 bases, and 11 bases lay outside the gene matches. The V gene's germline CDR1 is LGHNA and CDR2 YSLEER. CDR3 size: 18 residues. Assay used: immunoSEQ multiplex PCR; TCRdb lists only in-frame clones, some missing. Counted here are around 94,000 clones, around 86% occurring once; the ten biggest clones make up 0.95% to 1.5%. This chain links TRBV4-3 with TRBJ2-1; 7 positions agree with TRBD2. Sequencing input: blood. This sequence was found in a woman aged 50 to 60 in good health. CDR3 loop: CASSQEGPAGPLYNEQFF. DNA for the CDR3: TGCGCCAGCAGCCAAGAGGGTCCAGCGGGGCCCCTCTACAATGAGCAGTTCTTC.